One T cell receptor beta chain is described in this entry. Antigen: not known. A junction boundary mismatches the germline segment, possibly from a read error. The data stem from a study of identical twins. Template switching added a universal primer site, and cDNA bore unique molecular identifiers. TCRdb re-called the 5' RACE reads through MiXCR, storing one row per CDR3 protein. Of 1.5 million or so distinct CDR3 sequences in the sample, less than 40% were seen once. The CDR3 sequence is 17 residues long. Germline V gene lookup returns CDR1 LGHNA and CDR2 YNFKEQ. Study-wide points: Insertions were fewer in abundant cord blood beta clonotypes, whereas memory repertoires showed none of this pattern. Out-of-frame alpha sequences that twins shared showed excess low generation probability. Model-predicted out-of-frame TCR alpha sharing fell below observed values in monozygotic twins.

The TCR comes from a newborn girl in good health. The sequenced material came from cord blood. The V call is TRBV4-2, the J call TRBJ2-1; possibly TRBD2 for D (6 bases). The CDR3 reads CVSSQPTGLSTYNEQFF. CDR3 DNA: TGTGTCAGCAGCCAACCTACGGGACTCTCAACCTACAATGAGCAGTTCTTC.